Listed below are T cell receptor beta chains from one sample, sequenced in a study of blood T cell repertoires in COVID-19. Measured with immunoSEQ multiplex PCR; TCRdb has only the in-frame clones, and not every one. Among a few hundred thousand clones listed, around nine tenths were seen once. What was sequenced was PBMCs or T cells enriched from blood (not recorded which). Source of these receptors: a woman aged 45 to 65 who had recovered from COVID-19. CDR3s include the opening cysteine and the closing phenylalanine or tryptophan. The order of the fields is V gene, J gene, D gene, clone size, CDR3 DNA, CDR3 protein. A D gene is named only where the DNA matches it firmly. Size tells how often a clone was seen (once, few, many) or the class of an expanded clone, and some rows leave it out.

>TRBV4-3|TRBJ2-1|TRBD2|once
TGCGCCAGCAGCCAAGGGCCGGGGGGTAACCCCTACAATGAGCAGTTCTTC
CASSQGPGGNPYNEQFF
>TRBV7-9|TRBJ2-7|TRBD1|few
TGTGCCAGCAGGGAGAGGGACAGCTACGAGCAGTACTTC
CASRERDSYEQYF
>TRBV5-1|TRBJ2-7|NA|NA
TGCGCCAGCAGCCCATACGGACAGACCTACGAGCAGTACTTC
CASSPYGQTYEQYF
>TRBV21-1|TRBJ2-7|NA|NA
TGTGCCAGCAGCCTACAACACAGGGGAGACGAGCAGTACTTC
CASSLQHRGDEQYF
>TRBV2|TRBJ2-5|TRBD1|NA
TGTGCCAGCAAAAAAAGGGGACAGGTGTACCAAGAGACCCAGTACTTC
CASKKRGQVYQETQYF
>TRBV30|TRBJ1-2|NA|NA
TGTGCCTGGAGAACGGGACTTGCTTTGAGTACCTTC
CAWRTGLALSTF
>TRBV5-1|TRBJ2-7|TRBD1|NA
TGCGCCAGCAGCTCAAAGGGACAGGCCTCCGAGCAGTACTTC
CASSSKGQASEQYF
>TRBV4-3|TRBJ1-3|NA|NA
TGCGCCAGCAGCCCGAGACTGGGAAACACCATATATTTT
CASSPRLGNTIYF
>TRBV7-2|TRBJ1-2|TRBD1|NA
TGTGCCAGCAGCTTAGCGGCGACAGGGGGCTATGGCTACACCTTC
CASSLAATGGYGYTF
>TRBV5-1|TRBJ2-1|TRBD2|NA
TGCGCCAGCAGCTTGGGCGCGGGAGTATACAATGAGCAGTTCTTC
CASSLGAGVYNEQFF
>TRBV3-1/TRBV3-2|TRBJ2-5|TRBD1|NA
TGTGCCACAGGGACCGGGACAGGGCTTGGGGAGACCCAGTACTTC
CATGTGTGLGETQYF
>TRBV4-1|TRBJ1-5|TRBD1|once
TGCGCCAGCAGCCGGACAGGGGGCCTCCAGCATTTT
CASSRTGGLQHF
>TRBV9|TRBJ1-2|NA|NA
TGTGCCAGCAGCGTAGGAGGTGGGTTCCATGGCTACACCTTC
CASSVGGGFHGYTF
>TRBV4-2|TRBJ1-3|NA|NA
TGTGCCAGCAGTCTTGACAGGTCGCCCCGGGGAAACACCATATATTTT
CASSLDRSPRGNTIYF
>TRBV25-1|TRBJ2-7|NA|NA
TGTGCCAGCAGTCCCCCGGGGGCCTACGAGCAGTACTTC
CASSPPGAYEQYF
>TRBV6-5|TRBJ1-5|NA|once
TGTGCCAGCAGTTTGGGACTCCCTCCGGGCAATCAGCCCCAGCATTTT
CASSLGLPPGNQPQHF
>TRBV27|TRBJ1-5|TRBD1|once
TGTGCCAGCAGTTGGACGGCAGGGGGCCGATATAGCAATCAGCCCCAGCATTTT
CASSWTAGGRYSNQPQHF
>TRBV9|TRBJ1-2|TRBD1|NA
TGTGCCAGCAGCGTAGGGACAGGGGGCGATTATGGCTACACCTTC
CASSVGTGGDYGYTF